The next 31 T cell receptor beta chains were all read from a single sample in a study of T cells in Graves' hyperthyroidism and ophthalmopathy. TCR beta CDR3 sequences were amplified from RNA transcripts. HTBI primers were employed in a first-round RT-PCR of the TCR CDR3. TCRdb itself ran the multiplex PCR reads through MiXCR, one entry per CDR3 protein. The table shows some 570,000 distinct CDR3 sequences, with approximately 15% occurring only once. The sample consisted of blood. These receptors originate from a woman under 30 with Graves' ophthalmopathy.

This clonotype was detected only a few times. A read error may account for a junction end that differs from germline. CDR3: CAYTPGQGDNGQFF. The CDR3 DNA sequence: TGTGCCTACACCCCGGGACAGGGGGATAATGGGCAGTTCTTC. This chain uses TRBV30 with TRBJ2-1; TRBD1 matches 11 bases. The CDR3 runs 14 residues. Germline V gene data show CDR1 as GTSNPN and CDR2 as SVGIG (reference sequence).

This clonotype was recorded many times. The CDR3: CATSGRDRGLNEQFF. The CDR3 coding sequence is TGTGCCACCAGTGGACGGGACAGGGGATTGAATGAGCAGTTCTTC. The chain combines TRBV24-1 with TRBJ2-1; 10 bases are a match to TRBD1. This CDR3 comprises 15 residues. Germline trimming cut 5 bases from V and 7 bases from J; bases unmatched to any gene: 7. Germline V gene lookup returns CDR1 KGHDR and CDR2 SFDVKD.

In this sample, this clonotype turned up many times. The J gene is TRBJ1-1, the V gene TRBV3-1; D is unclear. Germline V gene lookup returns CDR1 LGHDT and CDR2 YNNKEL (reference sequence). This CDR3 spans 13 amino acids. The ends were cut back, 3 bases at V and 5 bases at J, with 10 bases in the middle. The CDR3 DNA reads TGTGCCAGCAGCCATGGGGTTCTTACTGAAGCTTTCTTT. As protein: CASSHGVLTEAFF.

The chain has TRBV28 and TRBJ2-2, with TRBD2 matching over 10 bases. The V gene's germline CDR1 is MDHEN and CDR2 SYDVKM. V lost 6 bases, J lost 1 base, and 2 bases stayed unmatched. This CDR3 has 15 residues. The DNA of the CDR3 is TGTGCCAGCAGAGTAGCGGGAGGGAACACCGGGGAGCTGTTTTTT. This sequence encodes CASRVAGGNTGELFF.

This clonotype was recorded many times. This chain links TRBV3-1 with TRBJ2-7, with 12 bases that match TRBD2. Germline V gene sequence: CDR1 LGHDT, CDR2 YNNKEL (reference sequence). The V segment lost 3 bases and the J segment 4 bases; nucleotides outside the gene matches: 7. The length of the CDR3 is 16 residues. The CDR3 DNA reads TGTGCCAGCAGCCACCCCGGACTAGCGGGAAGGTACGAGCAGTACTTC. Translated, it gives CASSHPGLAGRYEQYF.

This chain links TRBV28 with TRBJ2-3; TRBD2 matches at 11 bases. Germline CDR1 reads MDHEN; CDR2 reads SYDVKM. V shed 3 bases, J shed 4 bases, and the junction held 6 bases outside the gene matches. This CDR3 has 16 amino acids. The CDR3 is CASSFGGLAGADTQYF. The CDR3 nucleotides are TGTGCCAGCAGTTTTGGAGGACTAGCGGGTGCAGATACGCAGTATTTT.

The chain links TRBV20-1 to TRBJ2-1; 11 nucleotides line up with TRBD2. J was trimmed by 12 bases and V by 5 bases; bases with no gene match: 12. The germline V gene encodes CDR1 DFQATT and CDR2 SNEGSKA (reference sequence). This CDR3 region has 14 residues. CDR3 in amino acids: CSAPGTSGSGAQFF. In nucleotides, the CDR3 is TGCAGTGCTCCCGGGACTAGCGGCTCCGGCGCGCAGTTCTTC.

This clonotype was recorded many times. The chain carries TRBV7-8 and TRBJ2-7; 8 bases match TRBD2. Per germline, CDR1 SGHVS and CDR2 FQNEAQ. The CDR3 runs 14 residues. Germline trimming cut 7 bases from V and 2 bases from J; bases unmatched to any gene: 7. The CDR3 DNA reads TGTGCCAGCAACGGAAGAGCGGGGGCCTACGAGCAGTACTTC. It translates to CASNGRAGAYEQYF.

This clonotype was observed many times. This chain connects TRBV3-1 to TRBJ2-5; D may be TRBD2 (6 bases). The CDR3 is 17 amino acids. Germline V lookup: CDR1 LGHDT, CDR2 YNNKEL (reference sequence). V was cut by 0 bases and J by 0 bases, with 14 bases left in between. The CDR3 sequence: CASSQDQAAGHQETQYF. The CDR3 coding sequence is TGTGCCAGCAGCCAAGATCAGGCAGCGGGCCACCAAGAGACCCAGTACTTC.

Many counts were recorded for this clonotype. The chain carries TRBV29-1 and TRBJ2-2; 7 positions agree with TRBD2. Germline assignment: CDR1 SQVTM and CDR2 ANQGSEA. The CDR3 is made up of 12 amino acids. Trimming at V came to 7 bases and at J to 4 bases, leaving 3 bases not matched to a gene. CDR3 in amino acids: CSAGGSTGELFF. DNA for the CDR3: TGCAGCGCGGGAGGTAGCACCGGGGAGCTGTTTTTT.

This clonotype was recorded many times. V usage is TRBV29-1 and J usage is TRBJ2-3; D perhaps matches TRBD2 (5 bases). The germline V gene has CDR1 SQVTM and CDR2 ANQGSEA. The CDR3 extends over 15 amino acids. The ends were cut back, 4 bases at V and 2 bases at J, with 16 bases in the middle. Written as DNA, the CDR3 is TGCAGCGTTGGTGGGGAGTCCCTCTACACAGATACGCAGTATTTT. Translated, it gives CSVGGESLYTDTQYF.

This clonotype was seen more than once but under ten times. The genes are TRBV27 and TRBJ2-7, with TRBD2 as a possible D gene (6 bases). Trimming cost V 10 bases and J 7 bases, with 14 bases left between them. Germline V gene data show CDR1 as MNHEY and CDR2 as SMNVEV (reference sequence). The CDR3 totals 11 residues. This CDR3 is CATQTGREQYF. The CDR3 nucleotides read TGTGCCACTCAAACGGGGAGGGAGCAGTACTTC.

The sample holds many counts of this clonotype. This chain uses TRBV3-1 with TRBJ1-2, with D possibly TRBD1 on 5 matching bases. The CDR3 covers 14 residues. Germline V gives CDR1 LGHDT, CDR2 YNNKEL (reference sequence). Trimming left V 0 bases short and J 2 bases short, with 7 bases between. The CDR3 reads CASSQEDTNYGYTF. CDR3 sequence (DNA): TGTGCCAGCAGCCAAGAGGACACAAACTATGGCTACACCTTC. The full variable domain, completed using reference TRBV3-1 and TRBJ1-2, is DTAVSQTPKYLVTQMGNDKSIKCEQNLGHDTMYWYKQDSKKFLKIMFSYNNKELIINETVPNRFSPKSPDKAHLNLHINSLELGDSAVYFCASSQEDTNYGYTFGSGTRLTVV.

The chain has TRBV5-4 and TRBJ2-7; D possibly corresponds to TRBD1 (5 bases). The CDR3 sequence is 13 residues long. Trimming removed 1 base from V and 4 bases from J, with 9 bases in between. Per germline, CDR1 SGHNT and CDR2 YYREEE (reference sequence). CDR3 residues: CASSLPQGYEQYF. The DNA of the CDR3 is TGTGCCAGCAGCTTGCCCCAGGGTTACGAGCAGTACTTC.

This clonotype has ten or more counts. The chain uses TRBV12-3 or TRBV12-4 and TRBJ1-4; D is possibly TRBD1 (5 bases). V was shortened by 6 bases and J by 11 bases, with 10 bases between the two germline ends. The CDR3 spans 11 residues. The CDR3 bases are TGTGCCAGCAGCCCGGGACCGAAACTGTTTTTT. Residues: CASSPGPKLFF.

The chain employs TRBV18 and TRBJ2-5; 11 bases match TRBD2. The germline V gene encodes CDR1 KGHSH and CDR2 LQKENI. The CDR3 has 16 amino acids. The junction had 7 bases not matched to a gene; V was cut back by 6 bases and J by 1 base. The CDR3 here is CASSPTGLAVQETQYF. The CDR3 DNA reads as TGTGCCAGCTCGCCGACGGGACTAGCGGTCCAAGAGACCCAGTACTTC.

Only a few counts were recorded for this clonotype. The chain recombines TRBV6-1 with TRBJ1-2; 11 nucleotides line up with TRBD1. The germline gives CDR1 MNHNS, CDR2 SASEGT. After removal of 4 bases from V and 7 bases from J, the junction contained 11 bases not matched to a gene. The CDR3 is 16 residues long. CDR3 DNA: TGTGCCAGCAGTGGCACCCCCGGACAGGGGGCTGGTGGCTACACCTTC. It translates to CASSGTPGQGAGGYTF.

This clonotype occurred many times. This sequence joins TRBV11-2 and TRBJ1-4; D is perhaps TRBD1 (6 bases). Germline assignment: CDR1 SGHAT and CDR2 FQNNGV. The CDR3 has 15 residues. V shed 7 bases and J shed 5 bases, with 17 bases lying between them. The CDR3 region is CASTLTGWGNEKLFF. The CDR3 DNA is TGTGCCAGCACCCTTACAGGGTGGGGCAATGAAAAACTGTTTTTT.

A few counts support this clonotype. V gene TRBV30 combines with J gene TRBJ2-7; D call uncertain. The CDR3 runs 13 residues. Trimming removed 5 bases at V and 3 bases at J, with 14 bases between. Germline V gives CDR1 GTSNPN, CDR2 SVGIG (reference sequence). CDR3 sequence (DNA): TGTGCCTGGTCGATGGGCTTAGGCTACGAGCAGTACTTC. This codes for CAWSMGLGYEQYF.

This clonotype occurred many times. The chain links TRBV6-1 to TRBJ1-2; D call uncertain. Trimming shortened V by 8 bases and J by 4 bases, and 29 bases separated the two germline ends. CDR1 MNHNS and CDR2 SASEGT come from the germline V gene. CDR3 length: 18 amino acids. CDR3 DNA: TGTGCCAGCGCAGTTCTCAAGCTTAGCACAGTTAGGGCCTATGGCTACACCTTC. Its translation is CASAVLKLSTVRAYGYTF.

This clonotype has at least ten counts. CDR3 residues: CASSLGRVRPQHF. DNA of the CDR3: TGTGCCAGCAGTTTGGGCAGGGTGCGGCCCCAGCATTTT. The chain employs TRBV12-3 or TRBV12-4 and TRBJ1-5, with a weak D call TRBD1 (5 bases). V lost 3 bases and J lost 9, with 12 bases in between. This CDR3 contains 13 residues.

This clonotype was recorded at least ten times. This chain joins TRBV14 and TRBJ1-1; D remains ambiguous. This CDR3 is built from 16 residues. Per germline, CDR1 SGHDN and CDR2 FVKESK. V was shortened by 4 bases and J by 0 bases, with 15 bases between the two germline ends. This CDR3 reads CASSPVAGSMNTEAFF. The CDR3 DNA is TGTGCCAGCAGCCCTGTAGCGGGAAGCATGAACACTGAAGCTTTCTTT.

Of note for this clonotype: The junction departs from the called germline gene at one end, perhaps through a read error. The chain employs TRBV7-9 and TRBJ2-7, with 7 bases aligning to TRBD2. The germline gives CDR1 SEHNR, CDR2 FQNEAQ (reference sequence). The CDR3 runs 18 residues. CDR3 amino acids: CASSPPMLMVGGSYERYF. In nucleotides, the CDR3 is TGTGCCAGCAGCCCGCCTATGCTGATGGTGGGGGGGTCCTACGAGCGGTACTTC.

The V call is TRBV27, the J call TRBJ1-4, with unresolved D. Germline lookup yields CDR1 MNHEY and CDR2 SMNVEV (reference sequence). The CDR3 is 13 residues long. V gave up 0 bases and J gave up 9 bases, with 8 bases separating them. In nucleotides, the CDR3 is TGTGCCAGCAGTTTATCGTTCTTCCAAAAACTGTTTTTT. Translated, it gives CASSLSFFQKLFF.

This clonotype was counted a few times. The V call is TRBV29-1, the J call TRBJ1-2; TRBD1 matches 7 bases. This CDR3 is built from 15 residues. The junction had 14 bases not matched to a gene; V was cut back by 5 bases and J by 5 bases. The germline V gene encodes CDR1 SQVTM and CDR2 ANQGSEA. In DNA form, the CDR3 reads TGCAGCGTTTCGACAGGGTCGGATCTCCTATATGGCTACACCTTC. This translates into CSVSTGSDLLYGYTF.

This clonotype was seen many times. This chain joins TRBV12-3 or TRBV12-4 and TRBJ2-7; D possibly corresponds to TRBD2 (7 bases). Trimming cost V 3 bases and J 6 bases, with 15 bases left between them. The length of the CDR3 is 14 residues. The CDR3: CASSFGGRSVEQYF. The CDR3 nucleotides are TGTGCCAGCAGTTTCGGGGGGCGTAGCGTCGAGCAGTACTTC.

This clonotype was counted ten times or more. This chain links TRBV20-1 with TRBJ2-1; 8 nucleotides align to TRBD2. V lost 0 bases to trimming and J lost 7 bases; unmatched junction nucleotides: 11. The CDR3 is 16 amino acids. CDR1 and CDR2 (germline): DFQATT, SNEGSKA (reference sequence). The CDR3 DNA follows: TGCAGTGCTAGAGATCCCGCCGGGACTAGTTCTAATGAGCAGTTCTTC. It yields the protein CSARDPAGTSSNEQFF.

The gene calls are TRBV20-1 and TRBJ2-7, with D unresolved. Trimming stripped 3 bases from V and 5 bases from J, with 20 bases between. CDR1 DFQATT and CDR2 SNEGSKA come from the germline V gene (reference sequence). CDR3 size: 15 residues. DNA of the CDR3: TGCAGTGCTAGTCCCTTAGGCAACCCCCTCGACGAGCAGTACTTC. This encodes CSASPLGNPLDEQYF.

V and J are TRBV12-3 or TRBV12-4 and TRBJ2-1; 9 positions agree with TRBD1. J was trimmed by 0 bases and V by 6 bases; bases with no gene match: 6. The CDR3 consists of 16 residues. CDR3 nucleotides: TGTGCCAGCAGCCTTACAGGGGGCCCCTCCTACAATGAGCAGTTCTTC. This translates into CASSLTGGPSYNEQFF.

This clonotype was recorded at least ten times. The CDR3 nucleotides are TGTGCCAGCAGTCCCGGGACTGGAGACAATGAGCAGTTCTTC. Protein product: CASSPGTGDNEQFF. The chain is built from TRBV28 and TRBJ2-1; D possibly corresponds to TRBD2 (6 bases). The V and J ends lost 5 bases and 5 bases respectively, with 13 bases between them. The CDR3 spans 14 residues. The germline CDR1 and CDR2 sequences are MDHEN and SYDVKM.

This clonotype was recorded many times. J is TRBJ1-2 and V is TRBV6-5; D call uncertain. Germline CDR1 reads MNHEY; CDR2 reads SVGAGI. Trimming left V 1 base short and J 8 bases short, with 11 bases between. CDR3 length: 13 amino acids. The CDR3 region has the DNA TGTGCCAGCAGTTACTTCCCTCAACACGGCTACACCTTC. This codes for CASSYFPQHGYTF.